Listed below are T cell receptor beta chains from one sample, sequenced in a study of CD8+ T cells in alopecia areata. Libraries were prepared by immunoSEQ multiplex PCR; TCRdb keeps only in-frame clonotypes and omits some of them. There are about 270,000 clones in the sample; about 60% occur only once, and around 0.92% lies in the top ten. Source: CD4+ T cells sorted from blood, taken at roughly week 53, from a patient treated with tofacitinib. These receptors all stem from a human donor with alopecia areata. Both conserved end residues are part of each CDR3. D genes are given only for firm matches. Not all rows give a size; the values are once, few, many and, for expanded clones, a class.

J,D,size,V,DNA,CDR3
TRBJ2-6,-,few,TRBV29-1,TGCAGCGTTTCGGACTCTGGGGCCAACGTCCTGACTTTC,CSVSDSGANVLTF
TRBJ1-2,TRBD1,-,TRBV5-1,TGCGCCAGCAGCCTCCGGGACAGCGACTATGGCTACACCTTC,CASSLRDSDYGYTF
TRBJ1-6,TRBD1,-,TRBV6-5,TGTGCCAGCAGTTACCAACCGACAGGGGATTATTCACCCCTCCACTTT,CASSYQPTGDYSPLHF
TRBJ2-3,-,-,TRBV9,TGTGCCAGCAGCCCCCAGACTACCTCAAAGGGGGATACGCAGTATTTT,CASSPQTTSKGDTQYF
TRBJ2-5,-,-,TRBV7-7,TGTGCTAGCAGTATTGGGGTCCACCAAGAGACCCAGTACTTC,CASSIGVHQETQYF
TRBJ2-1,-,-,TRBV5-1,TGCGCCAGCGCGGCAGGGGCTAGCCTTACTTACAATGAGCAGTTCTTC,CASAAGASLTYNEQFF
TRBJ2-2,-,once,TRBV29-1,TGCAGCGCCTCAGGAGGGGGCGGGGAGCTGTTTTTT,CSASGGGGELFF
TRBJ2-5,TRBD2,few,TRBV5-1,TGCGCCAGCAGCGTAACTAGCGGGGGGTCTCAAGAGACCCAGTACTTC,CASSVTSGGSQETQYF
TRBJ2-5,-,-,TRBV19,TGTGCCAGTAGCTCGACAGGATGGCAAGAGACCCAGTACTTC,CASSSTGWQETQYF
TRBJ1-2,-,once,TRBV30,TGTGCCTGGAGCCGTCAGGGGATCAGCTATGGCTACACCTTC,CAWSRQGISYGYTF